Sequencing of this T cell receptor beta chain was carried out in a study of T-cell reconstitution after alpha-beta-depleted transplantation in children. For TCRbeta, the library was prepared with unique molecular identifiers. TCRdb re-derived calls from the PCR reads in MiXCR, one entry per CDR3 protein. The sample holds some 490,000 distinct CDR3 sequences, approximately 12% seen once. The germline CDR1 and CDR2 sequences are SGHTA and FQGNSA. The CDR3 covers 15 residues. V shed 4 bases, J shed 8 bases, and the junction held 8 bases outside the gene matches. J is TRBJ1-4 and V is TRBV7-2, with TRBD1 identical over 9 bases. Material: PBMCs from the stem cell graft donor, obtained from the stem cell graft. This clonotype was obtained from a human donor who donated a stem cell graft to a child with combined immunodeficiency. CDR3: CASSSLQGAQEKLFF. DNA for the CDR3: TGTGCCAGCAGCTCACTACAGGGGGCCCAGGAAAAACTGTTTTTT. The full variable domain, rest sourced from reference TRBV7-2 and TRBJ1-4, is GAGVSQSPSNKVTEKGKDVELRCDPISGHTALYWYRQSLGQGLEFLIYFQGNSAPDKSGLPSDRFSAERTGGSVSTLTIQRTQQEDSAVYLCASSSLQGAQEKLFFGSGTQLSVL.